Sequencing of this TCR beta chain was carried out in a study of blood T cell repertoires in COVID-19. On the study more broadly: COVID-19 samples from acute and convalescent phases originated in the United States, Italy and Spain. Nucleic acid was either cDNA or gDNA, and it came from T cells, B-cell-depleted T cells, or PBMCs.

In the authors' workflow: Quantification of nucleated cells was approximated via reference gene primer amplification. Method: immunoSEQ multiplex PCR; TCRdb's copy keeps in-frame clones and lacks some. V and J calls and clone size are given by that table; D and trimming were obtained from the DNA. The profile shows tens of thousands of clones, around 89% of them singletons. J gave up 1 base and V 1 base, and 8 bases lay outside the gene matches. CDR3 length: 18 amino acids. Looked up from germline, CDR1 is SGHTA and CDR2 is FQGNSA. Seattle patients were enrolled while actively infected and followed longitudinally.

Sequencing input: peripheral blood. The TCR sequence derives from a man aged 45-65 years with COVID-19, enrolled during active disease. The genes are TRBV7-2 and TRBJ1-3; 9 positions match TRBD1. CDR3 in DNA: TGTGCCAGCAGCTTAGTTGGGACAGGGCGACCTTCTGGAAACACCATATATTTT. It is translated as CASSLVGTGRPSGNTIYF.